This TCR beta chain was captured in a study of response to subunit inactivated influenza vaccine. General study points: After each seasonal influenza vaccination, few new T cells are recruited, the authors suggested.

Via MiXCR, TCRdb re-called the RT-PCR reads, giving one row per CDR3 protein. The sample gives hundreds of thousands of distinct CDR3 sequences, approximately 15% of which show up once; 6% to 7% is in the top ten. The V gene lost 5 bases and the J gene lost 6 bases, with 10 bases spanning the gap. Germline V gives CDR1 SGHTA, CDR2 FQGNSA. This CDR3 has 12 amino acids. This clonotype was detected only a few times. Its cognate antigen is unknown. The material sequenced was PBMCs from blood, taken around 14 days before vaccination. This TCR was sampled from a man aged 50-60 years who received an inactivated influenza vaccine. The chain recombines TRBV7-2 with TRBJ1-2; tentatively, D is TRBD1 (6 bases). The CDR3 region has the DNA TGTGCCAGCAGCCCCTACAGGGATGGCTACACCTTC. It yields the protein CASSPYRDGYTF.